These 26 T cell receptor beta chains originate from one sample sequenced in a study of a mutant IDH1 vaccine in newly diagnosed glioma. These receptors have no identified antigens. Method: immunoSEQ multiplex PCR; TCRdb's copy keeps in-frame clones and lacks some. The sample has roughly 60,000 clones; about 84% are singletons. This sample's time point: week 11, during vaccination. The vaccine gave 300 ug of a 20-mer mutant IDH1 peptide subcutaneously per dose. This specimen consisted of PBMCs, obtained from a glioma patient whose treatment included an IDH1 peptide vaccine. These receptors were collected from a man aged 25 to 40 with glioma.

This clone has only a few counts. The CDR3 here is CATGVGVNQPQHF. CDR3 nucleotide sequence: TGTGCCACCGGAGTGGGGGTCAATCAGCCCCAGCATTTT. The gene calls are TRBV19 and TRBJ1-5; tentatively, D is TRBD1 (5 bases). V was trimmed by 10 bases and J by 3 bases, leaving 13 bases between them. In germline, CDR1 is LNHDA, CDR2 SQIVND (reference sequence). The CDR3 length is 13 residues. Full variable domain (missing parts from reference TRBV19 and TRBJ1-5): DGGITQSPKYLFRKEGQNVTLSCEQNLNHDAMYWYRQDPGQGLRLIYYSQIVNDFQKGDIAEGYSVSREKKESFPLTVTSAQKNPTAFYLCATGVGVNQPQHFGDGTRLSIL.

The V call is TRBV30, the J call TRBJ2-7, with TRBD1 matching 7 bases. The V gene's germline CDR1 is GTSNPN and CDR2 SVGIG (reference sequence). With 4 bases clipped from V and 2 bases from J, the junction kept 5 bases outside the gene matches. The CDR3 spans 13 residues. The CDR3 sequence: CAWTRDSPYEQYF. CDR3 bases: TGTGCCTGGACTCGGGACAGCCCCTACGAGCAGTACTTC. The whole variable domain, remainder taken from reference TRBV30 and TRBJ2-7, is SQTIHQWPATLVQPVGSPLSLECTVEGTSNPNLYWYRQAAGRGLQLLFYSVGIGQISSEVPQNLSASRPQDRQFILSSKKLLLSDSGFYLCAWTRDSPYEQYFGPGTRLTVT.

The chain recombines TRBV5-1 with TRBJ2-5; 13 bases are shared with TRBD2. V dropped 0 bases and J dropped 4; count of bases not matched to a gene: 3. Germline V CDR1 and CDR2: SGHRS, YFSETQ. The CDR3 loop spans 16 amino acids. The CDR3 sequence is CASSLGRTSGGETQYF. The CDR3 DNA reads TGCGCCAGCAGCTTGGGTAGGACTAGCGGGGGAGAGACCCAGTACTTC.

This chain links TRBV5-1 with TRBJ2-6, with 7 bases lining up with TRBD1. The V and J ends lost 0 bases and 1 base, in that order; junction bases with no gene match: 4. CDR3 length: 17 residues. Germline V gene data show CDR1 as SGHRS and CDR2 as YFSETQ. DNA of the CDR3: TGCGCCAGCAGCTTGGCCCCGACAGGGTCTGGGGCCAACGTCCTGACTTTC. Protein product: CASSLAPTGSGANVLTF. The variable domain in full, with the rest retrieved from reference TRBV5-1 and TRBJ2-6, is KAGVTQTPRYLIKTRGQQVTLSCSPISGHRSVSWYQQTPGQGLQFLFEYFSETQRNKGNFPGRFSGRQFSNSRSEMNVSTLELGDSALYLCASSLAPTGSGANVLTFGAGSRLTVL.

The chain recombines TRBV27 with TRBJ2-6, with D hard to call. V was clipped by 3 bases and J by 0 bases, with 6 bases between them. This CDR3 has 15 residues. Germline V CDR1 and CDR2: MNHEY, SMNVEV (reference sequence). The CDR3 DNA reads TGTGCCAGCAGTTTTACCCCCTCTGGGGCCAACGTCCTGACTTTC. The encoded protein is CASSFTPSGANVLTF.

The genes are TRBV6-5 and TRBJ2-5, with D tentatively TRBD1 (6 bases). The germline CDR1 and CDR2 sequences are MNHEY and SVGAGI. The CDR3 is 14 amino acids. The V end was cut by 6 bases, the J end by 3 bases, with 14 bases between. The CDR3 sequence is CASRLGGWEETQYF. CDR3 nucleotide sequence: TGTGCCAGCAGGCTAGGGGGATGGGAAGAGACCCAGTACTTC.

CDR3 DNA: TGTGCCAGCAGCCAGGGGGCCTGGGGGGCAGGGGAGGAAACCCAGTACTTC. Protein sequence: CASSQGAWGAGEETQYF. The V call is TRBV4-2, the J call TRBJ2-5; either TRBD1 or TRBD2 may supply D (6 bases each). The CDR3 runs to 17 residues. Deletions cut 3 bases from V and 8 bases from J, with 25 bases between. Germline V CDR1 and CDR2: LGHNA, YNFKEQ.

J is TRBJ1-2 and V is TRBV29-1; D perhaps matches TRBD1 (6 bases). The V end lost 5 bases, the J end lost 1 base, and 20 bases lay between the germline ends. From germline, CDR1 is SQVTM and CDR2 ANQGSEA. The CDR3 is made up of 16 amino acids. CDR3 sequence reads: CSVIQEGHKFNYGYTF. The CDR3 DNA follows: TGCAGCGTTATACAGGAGGGACACAAATTTAACTATGGCTACACCTTC. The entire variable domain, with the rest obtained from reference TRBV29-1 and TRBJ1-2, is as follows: SAVISQKPSRDICQRGTSLTIQCQVDSQVTMMFWYRQQPGQSLTLIATANQGSEATYESGFVIDKFPISRPNLTFSTLTVSNMSPEDSSIYLCSVIQEGHKFNYGYTFGSGTRLTVV.

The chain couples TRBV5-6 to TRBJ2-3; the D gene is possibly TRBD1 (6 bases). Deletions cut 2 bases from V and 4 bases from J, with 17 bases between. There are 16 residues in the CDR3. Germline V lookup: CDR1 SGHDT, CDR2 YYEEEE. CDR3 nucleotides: TGTGCCAGCAGCTTCGCCGACAGGCCGGACGCAGATACGCAGTATTTT. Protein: CASSFADRPDADTQYF.

This CDR3 reads CASSPPTVEKLFF. CDR3 in DNA: TGTGCCAGCTCACCACCGACGGTGGAAAAACTGTTTTTT. The J gene is TRBJ1-4, the V gene TRBV18; D is uncertain. The CDR3 consists of 13 residues. Per germline, CDR1 KGHSH and CDR2 LQKENI. V was shortened by 0 bases and J by 8 bases, with 7 bases between the two germline ends.

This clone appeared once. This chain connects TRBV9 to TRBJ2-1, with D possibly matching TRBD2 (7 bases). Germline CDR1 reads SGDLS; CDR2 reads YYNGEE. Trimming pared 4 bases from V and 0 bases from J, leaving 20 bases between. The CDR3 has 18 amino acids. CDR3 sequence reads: CASSSNYKGGSSYNEQFF. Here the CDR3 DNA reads TGTGCCAGCAGCTCCAACTATAAGGGGGGGAGCTCCTACAATGAGCAGTTCTTC.

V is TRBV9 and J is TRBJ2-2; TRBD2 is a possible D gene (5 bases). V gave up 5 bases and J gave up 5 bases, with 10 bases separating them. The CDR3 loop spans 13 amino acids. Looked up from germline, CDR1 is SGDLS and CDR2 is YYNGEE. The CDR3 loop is CASRTGGTGELFF. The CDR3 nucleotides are TGTGCCAGCAGGACCGGAGGTACCGGGGAGCTGTTTTTT. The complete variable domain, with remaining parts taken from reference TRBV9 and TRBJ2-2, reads DSGVTQTPKHLITATGQRVTLRCSPRSGDLSVYWYQQSLDQGLQFLIQYYNGEERAKGNILERFSAQQFPDLHSELNLSSLELGDSALYFCASRTGGTGELFFGEGSRLTVL.

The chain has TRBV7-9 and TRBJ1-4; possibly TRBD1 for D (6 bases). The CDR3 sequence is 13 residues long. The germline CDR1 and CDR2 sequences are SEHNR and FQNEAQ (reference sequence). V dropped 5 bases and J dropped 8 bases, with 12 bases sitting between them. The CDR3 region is CASSRGGYEKLFF. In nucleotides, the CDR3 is TGTGCCAGCAGCCGAGGGGGGTACGAAAAACTGTTTTTT.

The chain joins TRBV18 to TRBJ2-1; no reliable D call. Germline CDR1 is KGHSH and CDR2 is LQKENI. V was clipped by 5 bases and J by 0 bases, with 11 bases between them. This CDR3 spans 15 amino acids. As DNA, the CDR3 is TGTGCCAGCTCAGTGGCACTACGCTCCTACAATGAGCAGTTCTTC. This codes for CASSVALRSYNEQFF. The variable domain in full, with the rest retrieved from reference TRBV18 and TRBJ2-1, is NAGVMQNPRHLVRRRGQEARLRCSPMKGHSHVYWYRQLPEEGLKFMVYLQKENIIDESGMPKERFSAEFPKEGPSILRIQQVVRGDSAAYFCASSVALRSYNEQFFGPGTRLTVL.

CDR3: CASSADPDTQYF. The CDR3 DNA reads TGTGCCAGCAGCGCGGACCCGGATACGCAGTATTTT. The chain recombines TRBV9 with TRBJ2-3; no definite D call. CDR1 is SGDLS and CDR2 is YYNGEE in the germline V gene. The CDR3 length is 12 residues. With 3 bases removed from V and 6 bases from J, the gap between germline ends came to 8 bases.

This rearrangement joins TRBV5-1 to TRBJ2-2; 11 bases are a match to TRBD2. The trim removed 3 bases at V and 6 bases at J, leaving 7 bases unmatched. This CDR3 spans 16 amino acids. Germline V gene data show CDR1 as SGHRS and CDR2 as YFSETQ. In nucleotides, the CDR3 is TGCGCCAGCAGCTCAACTAGCGGGGGAGTTGCCGGGGAGCTGTTTTTT. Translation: CASSSTSGGVAGELFF.

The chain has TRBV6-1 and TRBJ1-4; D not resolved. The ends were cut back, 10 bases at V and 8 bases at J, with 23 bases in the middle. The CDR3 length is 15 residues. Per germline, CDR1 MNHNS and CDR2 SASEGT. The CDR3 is CAITSSTGMGEKLFF. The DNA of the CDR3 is TGTGCCATCACATCATCTACGGGGATGGGCGAAAAACTGTTTTTT.

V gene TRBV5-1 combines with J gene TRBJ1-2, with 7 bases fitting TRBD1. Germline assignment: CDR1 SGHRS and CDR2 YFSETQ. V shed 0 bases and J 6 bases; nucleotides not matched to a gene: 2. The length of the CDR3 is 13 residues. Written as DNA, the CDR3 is TGCGCCAGCAGCTTGGGGGACAGAAATGGCTACACCTTC. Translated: CASSLGDRNGYTF.

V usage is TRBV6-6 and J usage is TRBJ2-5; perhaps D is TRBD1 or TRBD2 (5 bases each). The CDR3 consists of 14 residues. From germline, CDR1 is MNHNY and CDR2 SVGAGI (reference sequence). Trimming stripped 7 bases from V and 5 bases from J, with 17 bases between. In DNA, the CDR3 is TGTGCCAGCACCCCTAGGGGAGACAAGGAGACCCAGTACTTC. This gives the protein CASTPRGDKETQYF.

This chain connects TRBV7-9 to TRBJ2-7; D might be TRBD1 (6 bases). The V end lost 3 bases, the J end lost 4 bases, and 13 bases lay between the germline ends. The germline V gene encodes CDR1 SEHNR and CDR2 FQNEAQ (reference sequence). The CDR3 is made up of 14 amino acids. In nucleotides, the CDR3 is TGTGCCAGCAGCTTTCTCAGGGGCGGTTACGAGCAGTACTTC. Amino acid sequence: CASSFLRGGYEQYF.

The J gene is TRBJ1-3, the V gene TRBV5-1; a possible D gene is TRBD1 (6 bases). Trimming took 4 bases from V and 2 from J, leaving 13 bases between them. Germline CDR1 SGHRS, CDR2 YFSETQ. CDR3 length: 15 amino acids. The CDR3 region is CASSDRTGTGNTIYF. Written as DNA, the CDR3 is TGCGCCAGCAGCGATCGAACAGGGACTGGAAACACCATATATTTT.

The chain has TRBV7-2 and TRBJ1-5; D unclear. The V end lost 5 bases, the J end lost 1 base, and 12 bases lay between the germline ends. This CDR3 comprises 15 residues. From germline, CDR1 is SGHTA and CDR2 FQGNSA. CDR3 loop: CASSLWVGSNQPQHF. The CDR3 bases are TGTGCCAGCAGCCTATGGGTGGGGAGCAATCAGCCCCAGCATTTT.

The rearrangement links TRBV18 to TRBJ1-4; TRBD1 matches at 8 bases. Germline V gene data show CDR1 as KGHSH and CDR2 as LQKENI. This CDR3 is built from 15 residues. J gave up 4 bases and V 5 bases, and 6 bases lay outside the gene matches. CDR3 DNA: TGTGCCAGCTCAGATCCAGGGGGCCTTAATGAAAAACTGTTTTTT. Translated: CASSDPGGLNEKLFF.

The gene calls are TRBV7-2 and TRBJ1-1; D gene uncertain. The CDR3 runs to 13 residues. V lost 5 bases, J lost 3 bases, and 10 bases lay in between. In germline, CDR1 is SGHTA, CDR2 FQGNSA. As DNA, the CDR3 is TGTGCCAGCAGCGGGTCGGGCTACACTGAAGCTTTCTTT. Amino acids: CASSGSGYTEAFF.

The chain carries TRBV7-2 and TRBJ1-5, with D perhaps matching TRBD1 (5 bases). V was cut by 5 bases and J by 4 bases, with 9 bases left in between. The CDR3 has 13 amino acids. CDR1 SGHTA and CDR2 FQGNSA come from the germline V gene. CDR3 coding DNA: TGTGCCAGCAGCGGGACTGGGAATCAGCCCCAGCATTTT. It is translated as CASSGTGNQPQHF.

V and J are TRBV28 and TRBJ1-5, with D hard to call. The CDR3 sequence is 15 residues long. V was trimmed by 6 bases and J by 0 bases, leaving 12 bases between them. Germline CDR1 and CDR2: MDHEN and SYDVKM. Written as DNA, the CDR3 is TGTGCCAGCAGCCCCCCGGGGAATAGCAATCAGCCCCAGCATTTT. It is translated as CASSPPGNSNQPQHF.